Sequencing of this T cell receptor beta chain was carried out in a study of OX40 agonist ivuxolimab in advanced cancers. Study outcomes and limitations: In general, CD8+ T cells held more expanded clones than CD4+ did, on average.

Clones were read by immunoSEQ multiplex PCR, and TCRdb kept only the in-frame ones, dropping some. The repertoire consists of about 13,000 clones, with roughly 80% occurring once and the leading ten covering 30% to 45%. This CDR3 region has 13 residues. V was shortened by 3 bases and J by 6 bases, with 11 bases between the two germline ends. CDR1 and CDR2 (germline): SGHTA, FQGNSA. Comment on this clone: Its antigen remains unidentified.

The chain is built from TRBV7-2 and TRBJ1-2; no clear D. The TCR was taken from an adult with an advanced solid tumor such as melanoma, head and neck, liver or kidney cancer. Sequencing used CD4+ or CD8+ T cells sorted from blood, obtained in a trial of the OX40 agonist ivuxolimab. The CDR3 sequence: CASSFGSTHGYTF. In nucleotides, the CDR3 is TGTGCCAGCAGCTTCGGCAGCACCCATGGCTACACCTTC.